The clone carrying this T cell receptor (beta chain) was counted between two and nine times. Its antigen is currently unknown. The read falls 3 residues short of the CDR3 end, and the missing part is taken from the germline J gene. These data belong to a study of T cell clonality in common variable immunodeficiency. The method was immunoSEQ multiplex PCR; TCRdb's version includes in-frame clones alone and lacks a portion of them. This sample carries about 42,000 clones, none of them present only once. General study points: In common variable immunodeficiency, TCR beta chains reportedly carried fewer deletions and N-nucleotide insertions.

V trimming: 5 bases; J trimming: 4 bases; junction bases outside the gene matches: 7. Germline values: CDR1 LNHDA, CDR2 SQIVND (reference sequence). The CDR3 is 14 amino acids. This TCR derives from a human donor with common variable immunodeficiency. The rearrangement links TRBV19 to TRBJ2-7, with 8 bases identical to TRBD1. Material for sequencing was peripheral blood mononuclear cells. CDR3 bases read: TGTGCCAGTAGTCCTGCTTGGACAGGGTACGAG. This sequence encodes CASSPAWTGYE. The whole CDR3 is CASSPAWTGYEQYF.